Below are 8 T cell receptor beta chains sequenced from a single sample in a study of control samples from healthy donors and cancer patients. Here immunoSEQ multiplex PCR was the method, and the copy in TCRdb shows in-frame clones only, minus some. This sample has some 160,000 clones, with about 93% found just once. What was sequenced was blood. Receptors were obtained from a woman aged 25 to 39 in good health.

This chain links TRBV27 with TRBJ2-7; the D gene is possibly TRBD2 (5 bases). The CDR3 has 13 residues. Germline V gene data show CDR1 as MNHEY and CDR2 as SMNVEV (reference sequence). V lost 5 bases and J 3 bases, leaving 11 bases between the germline ends. This chain's CDR3 is CASSPPEVYEQYF. The CDR3 nucleotides read TGTGCCAGCAGTCCCCCGGAGGTCTACGAGCAGTACTTC.

The rearrangement links TRBV5-4 to TRBJ2-3, with D perhaps matching TRBD2 (5 bases). CDR3 length equals 17 residues. The germline V and J ends were trimmed by 2 bases and 1 base, with 17 bases remaining between them. CDR1 is SGHNT and CDR2 is YYREEE in the germline V gene (reference sequence). The DNA of the CDR3 is TGTGCCAGCAGCTTCCTCCGAGCTACTAGGGGCACAGATACGCAGTATTTT. Residues: CASSFLRATRGTDTQYF.

The J gene is TRBJ1-2, the V gene TRBV30; 9 bases map to TRBD1. This CDR3 is 13 amino acids long. With V trimmed by 2 bases and J by 7 bases, 5 bases remained unmatched. Germline V CDR1 and CDR2: GTSNPN, SVGIG (reference sequence). In DNA form, the CDR3 reads TGTGCCTGGAGTACAGGGGGCTGGCTTGGCTACACCTTC. Translated, it gives CAWSTGGWLGYTF.

The chain joins TRBV28 to TRBJ2-3, with 9 bases aligning to TRBD2. CDR3 length: 23 amino acids. Losses at the gene ends were 1 base for V and 1 base for J; bases not matched to a gene: 24. The germline CDR1 and CDR2 sequences are MDHEN and SYDVKM. The CDR3 sequence: CASSLFPGGWSGRRRIGTDTQYF. CDR3 sequence (DNA): TGTGCCAGCAGTTTATTCCCCGGGGGGTGGAGCGGGAGGAGGAGGATTGGCACAGATACGCAGTATTTT.

In nucleotides, the CDR3 is TGTGCCAGCAGCTTAAGCGGGAGGGACGATGAGCAGTTCTTC. Translation gives CASSLSGRDDEQFF. This rearrangement joins TRBV5-4 to TRBJ2-1; 10 nucleotides match TRBD2. CDR3 length equals 14 residues. The J segment lost 8 bases and the V segment lost 2 bases, leaving 4 bases of the junction unmatched. Germline CDR1 reads SGHNT; CDR2 reads YYREEE (reference sequence).

The J gene is TRBJ2-1, the V gene TRBV6-5; 9 bases agree with TRBD2. J was trimmed by 10 bases and V by 6 bases; bases with no gene match: 10. Germline lookup yields CDR1 MNHEY and CDR2 SVGAGI. This CDR3 region has 14 residues. The CDR3 nucleotides are TGTGCCAGCAGCAAGCGGGAGGCCACTCTAGAGCAGTTCTTC. It is translated as CASSKREATLEQFF.

This rearrangement joins TRBV19 to TRBJ2-6; TRBD1 agrees at 7 bases. The CDR3 consists of 18 residues. From germline, CDR1 is LNHDA and CDR2 SQIVND (reference sequence). Trimming removed 4 bases from V and 0 bases from J; junction bases left unmatched: 9. This CDR3 reads CASSKMVAGGSGANVLTF. CDR3 coding DNA: TGTGCCAGTAGTAAGATGGTGGCAGGGGGCTCTGGGGCCAACGTCCTGACTTTC.

The J gene is TRBJ2-5, the V gene TRBV9; 7 bases are a match to TRBD2. From germline, CDR1 is SGDLS and CDR2 YYNGEE. The junction had 15 bases not matched to a gene; V was cut back by 3 bases and J by 1 base. This CDR3 has 18 amino acids. Here the CDR3 reads CASSARGLAGDPQETQYF. CDR3 nucleotide sequence: TGTGCCAGCAGCGCCCGCGGGCTCGCGGGAGACCCCCAAGAGACCCAGTACTTC.